This is a list of T cell receptor beta chains from one sample in a study of cytomegalovirus exposure and HLA in healthy donors. Profiling relied on immunoSEQ multiplex PCR, and the TCRdb table lists in-frame clones only, not all of them. Of 110,000 to 150,000 clones listed, 72% are singletons. Source material: PBMCs. These receptors were taken from a man between 35 and 55 years old in good health and CMV-seronegative. The CDR3 runs from the conserved cysteine through the conserved F or W.

>16|TRBV12-5
CASALGRLAGVNEQYF
>15|TRBV18
CASSPLLTGSHGYTF
>13|TRBV10-3
CAISEGAPYGYTF
>14|TRBV7-9
CASSLAGSFYEQYF
>13|TRBV30
CAWSSTGDQPQHF
>12|TRBV29-1
CSVDRGDYEQYF
>14|TRBV5-6
CASSGGGGSYEQYF
>14|TRBV5-6
CASSPGTGRNPLHF
>15|TRBV18
CASSPTRVGPGELFF
>13|TRBV6-1
CASRGTGAQPQHF
>13|TRBV28
CASKRRDTGELFF
>14|TRBV7-9
CASSRTGFYTEAFF
>14|TRBV7-6
CASSLAGTSYEQYF
>18|TRBV5-1
CASSLGRPGLDLFNEQFF
>13|TRBV7-8
CASNGGRGETQYF
>13|TRBV11-2
CASSLAGGNEQFF
>14|TRBV19
CASSIGRVGTEAFF
>16|TRBV4-1
CASSWSGMGAENIQYF
>16|TRBV27
CASSFRSGLDSYEQYF
>14|TRBV6-5
CASTSGRGGETQYF
>14|TRBV5-1
CASTAGSESGELFF
>13|TRBV29-1
CSARDTWNTEAFF
>13|TRBV28
CASSGDRAEKLFF
>15|TRBV19
CASSRGQGRTDTQYF
>14|TRBV19
CASSIREENNEQFF
>15|TRBV10-3
CAISVTGGEGYGYTF
>13|TRBV4-1
CASSYRGNTEAFF
>15|TRBV2
CASNTQGRSTDTQYF
>14|TRBV2
CASTSERTGNTIYF
>14|TRBV19
CASSQLSPAGEQYF
>19|TRBV19
CASSILPADLQGFSYGYTF
>17|TRBV7-9
CTSSPQVREGRRGEQYF
>16|TRBV7-9
CASSSPRGFKRETQYF
>17|TRBV4-1
CASSLRPQGPSNQPQHF
>19|TRBV9
CASSVALGGVDSGANVLTF
>13|TRBV7-6
CASSGQGTYEQYF
>14|TRBV28
CASSLSVSTDTQYF
>15|TRBV7-6
CASSAVRGAYNEQFF
>16|TRBV30
CAWSSPRTGLDYGYTF
>14|TRBV30
CAWSPVGRGCGYTF
>15|TRBV11-2
CASSAGQRNYSPLHF
>14|TRBV5-4
CASSVHYNTGELFF
>15|TRBV27
CASSLSAGGYNEQFF
>16|TRBV28
CASSLSRLGAHYGYTF
>16|TRBV27
CASSRGTGTGAYEQYF
>15|TRBV6-1
CASSGGGTGEDEQYF
>16|TRBV5-1
CASSGLGLAGRNEQFF
>16|TRBV6-1
CASSAMSTGAGEKLFF
>20|TRBV18
CASSPTSGRAFSSSYNEQFF
>15|TRBV6-4
CASSPQRGRTDTQYF
>13|TRBV7-9
CASETGESYEQYF
>14|TRBV2
CASRGLAGGYEQYF
>12|TRBV6-5
CATETGRREQYF